This is a list of T cell receptor beta chains from one sample in a study of neurological immune-mediated disorders. One entry per CDR3 protein, called by TCRdb with MiXCR from the 5' RACE reads. The profile covers roughly 120,000 distinct CDR3 sequences, with roughly 3.1% appearing a single time and over 1% taken by the ten largest. Sequencing used PBMCs. These TCRs come from a woman in her thirties with multiple sclerosis. The conserved cysteine and the conserved F or W are not part of the CDR3 here. The order of the fields is clone size, V gene, J gene, CDR3 protein. Rows may omit the clone size; those that give it use once, few, many or a size class.

many,TRBV25-1,TRBJ1-5,ASSEQGWDQPQH
many,TRBV20-1,TRBJ2-3,SAGPPSGGFTDTQY
many,TRBV7-9,TRBJ1-5,ASSTDRVSNQPQH
many,TRBV7-2,TRBJ1-1,ASGRASYTEAF
many,TRBV30,TRBJ2-7,AWSGDYEQY
many,TRBV7-2,TRBJ2-2,ASSQRQSTGELF
many,TRBV5-1,TRBJ2-5,ASSLGQGRYETQY
many,TRBV20-1,TRBJ1-5,SASGGTANQPQH
NA,TRBV12-3/TRBV12-4,TRBJ2-2,ASMGRNTGELF
many,TRBV2,TRBJ2-1,ASSLLAGTYNEQF
many,TRBV7-9,TRBJ2-7,ASSSSGTTYEQY
many,TRBV5-6,TRBJ2-3,ASSTGGRWPTHPSADTQY
many,TRBV6-5,TRBJ1-1,ASSQYTEAF
many,TRBV10-2,TRBJ1-2,ASSESRSSPYYGYT
many,TRBV7-6,TRBJ2-4,ASSKNPDRPQY
many,TRBV20-1,TRBJ2-3,SAKLVEFPDTQY
few,TRBV29-1,TRBJ2-5,SVEDPRETRETQY
many,TRBV15,TRBJ2-3,ATSEGRPTDTQY
many,TRBV29-1,TRBJ2-5,SVGTAQVETQY
many,TRBV12-3/TRBV12-4,TRBJ1-4,ASSAAQIATNEKLF
NA,TRBV30,TRBJ2-7,AWSFGRVGEQY
many,TRBV29-1,TRBJ1-1,STTGQGFAEAF
many,TRBV20-1,TRBJ2-7,SARTVSYEQY
many,TRBV18,TRBJ2-1,ASPLAGARNEQF
many,TRBV20-1,TRBJ2-7,SARDFGTYEQY
NA,TRBV20-1,TRBJ1-2,SATTLDGYT
many,TRBV6-5,TRBJ1-1,ASSYGTALGEAF
many,TRBV12-3/TRBV12-4,TRBJ2-3,ASRAIGSTDTQY
few,TRBV14,TRBJ2-5,ASSQGSLRDQETQY
many,TRBV20-1,TRBJ2-2,SARDRERTGELF
many,TRBV20-1,TRBJ1-2,SAVEGGDGYT
many,TRBV12-3/TRBV12-4,TRBJ1-1,ASSLGSRRVRGAF
many,TRBV29-1,TRBJ2-5,SALRDGETQY
many,TRBV20-1,TRBJ2-1,SARDYEVGVYNEQF
NA,TRBV6-2/TRBV6-3,TRBJ1-1,ASSRDNTEAF
many,TRBV18,TRBJ2-3,ASSQRSGLWADTQY
NA,TRBV5-1,TRBJ2-1,ASSSEGVAEQF
many,TRBV20-1,TRBJ2-3,SAIRGGGGPTDTQY
many,TRBV12-3/TRBV12-4,TRBJ1-1,ASSLMGSQAF
many,TRBV20-1,TRBJ2-7,SVSTPTSYEQY
many,TRBV29-1,TRBJ2-1,SVDLSAGEQF
NA,TRBV27,TRBJ2-3,ASSLLASTDTQY
many,TRBV5-1,TRBJ2-1,ASSLFQDNEQF
many,TRBV7-2,TRBJ2-3,ASSSTGTGGTDTQY
many,TRBV10-3,TRBJ2-1,AIRDLAGGDNEQF
many,TRBV6-1,TRBJ2-3,ASSDRKASTDTQY
many,TRBV20-1,TRBJ1-2,SAPILILREGYT
many,TRBV5-1,TRBJ1-4,ASSHGTEELF
many,TRBV7-2,TRBJ1-2,ASSPNFWGQGGGYT
many,TRBV10-3,TRBJ2-3,AISESGTSFDTQY
many,TRBV4-1,TRBJ1-2,ASSQEPKRLL
few,TRBV20-1,TRBJ2-2,SARLESDGELF
many,TRBV12-5,TRBJ2-7,ASVGDTYEQY
many,TRBV20-1,TRBJ1-5,SALPAGDTNQPQH
many,TRBV27,TRBJ2-6,ASSSPGGHSGANVLT
many,TRBV6-5,TRBJ2-7,ASSYYRESGNEQY
many,TRBV20-1,TRBJ1-2,SARDPTGRYGYT
many,TRBV11-2,TRBJ2-5,ASRVAQETQY
many,TRBV20-1,TRBJ1-6,SAAGTPSSPLH
many,TRBV5-1,TRBJ2-5,ASSLDAGGYQETQY